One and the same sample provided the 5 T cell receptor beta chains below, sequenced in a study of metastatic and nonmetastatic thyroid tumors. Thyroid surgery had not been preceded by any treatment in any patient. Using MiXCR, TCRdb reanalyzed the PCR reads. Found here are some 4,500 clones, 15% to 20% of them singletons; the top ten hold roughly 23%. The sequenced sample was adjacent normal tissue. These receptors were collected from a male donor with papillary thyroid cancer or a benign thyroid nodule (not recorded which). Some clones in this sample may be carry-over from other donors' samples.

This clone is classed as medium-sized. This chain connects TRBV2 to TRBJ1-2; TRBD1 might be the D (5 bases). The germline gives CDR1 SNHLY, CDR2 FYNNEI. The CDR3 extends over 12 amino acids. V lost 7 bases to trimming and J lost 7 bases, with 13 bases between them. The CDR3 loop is CASTPGKPGYTF. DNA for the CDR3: TGTGCCAGCACTCCAGGGAAACCTGGCTACACCTTC.

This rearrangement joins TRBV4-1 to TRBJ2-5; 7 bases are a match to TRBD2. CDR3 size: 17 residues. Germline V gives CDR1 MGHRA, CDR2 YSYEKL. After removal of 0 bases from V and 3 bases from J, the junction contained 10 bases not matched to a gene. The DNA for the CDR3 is TGCGCCAGCAGCCAAGACGACGGGGGGAAAGGAGAAGAGACCCAGTACTTC. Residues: CASSQDDGGKGEETQYF.

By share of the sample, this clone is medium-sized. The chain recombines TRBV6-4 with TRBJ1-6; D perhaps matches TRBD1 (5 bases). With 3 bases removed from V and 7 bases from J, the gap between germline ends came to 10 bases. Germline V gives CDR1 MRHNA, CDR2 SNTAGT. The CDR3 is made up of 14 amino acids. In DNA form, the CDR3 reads TGTGCCAGCAGTGATGGAGGGGACAATTCACCCCTCCACTTT. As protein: CASSDGGDNSPLHF.

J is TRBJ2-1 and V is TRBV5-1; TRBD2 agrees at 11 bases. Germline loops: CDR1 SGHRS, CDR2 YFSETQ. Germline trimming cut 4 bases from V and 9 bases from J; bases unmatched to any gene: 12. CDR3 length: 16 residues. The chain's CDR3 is CASSQVVAGGPGEQFF. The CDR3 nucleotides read TGCGCCAGCAGCCAGGTGGTAGCGGGAGGGCCGGGTGAGCAGTTCTTC.

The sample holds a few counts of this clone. CDR3 in amino acids: CASSAQGIGELFF. The CDR3 DNA reads TGTGCCAGTAGTGCACAGGGTATCGGGGAGCTGTTTTTT. The J gene is TRBJ2-2, the V gene TRBV19; D may be TRBD1 (6 bases). This CDR3 comprises 13 residues. Germline V gives CDR1 LNHDA, CDR2 SQIVND (reference sequence). V was cut by 5 bases and J by 7 bases, with 11 bases left in between.